Below are 20 T cell receptor beta chains sequenced from a single sample in a study of blood T cell repertoires in COVID-19. The table came from immunoSEQ multiplex PCR; TCRdb's copy has only in-frame clones and leaves some out. The sample has tens of thousands of clones, over 80% seen once. Specimen: peripheral blood. These receptors all come from a man of 80 years or more with active or convalescent COVID-19.

The rearrangement links TRBV12-3 or TRBV12-4 to TRBJ1-6; no reliable D call. The ends were cut back, 4 bases at V and 8 bases at J, with 6 bases in the middle. The CDR3 totals 12 residues. CDR3 coding DNA: TGTGCCAGCAGTTCAGTGTATTCACCCCTCCACTTT. This translates into CASSSVYSPLHF.

The CDR3 reads CASSPQNRDSPHF. The CDR3 region has the DNA TGTGCCAGCTCACCGCAAAACCGGGACAGCCCGCATTTT. This chain uses TRBV18 with TRBJ1-5, with 7 bases matching TRBD1. CDR3 length: 13 residues. J gave up 15 bases and V 3 bases, and 11 bases lay outside the gene matches. Germline V gives CDR1 KGHSH, CDR2 LQKENI.

The V and J genes are TRBV6-5 and TRBJ1-1; 9 positions agree with TRBD1. This CDR3 is 14 amino acids long. CDR1 and CDR2 (germline): MNHEY, SVGAGI. V lost 5 bases, J lost 5 bases, and 6 bases stayed unmatched. CDR3 sequence: CASSRDRAGTEAFF. The CDR3 DNA follows: TGTGCCAGCAGTCGGGACAGGGCTGGAACTGAAGCTTTCTTT.

The chain recombines TRBV5-5 with TRBJ1-4; weak D call: TRBD1 (6 bases). Trimming left V 1 base short and J 8 bases short, with 12 bases between. CDR3 size: 14 residues. Germline V gene data show CDR1 as SGHKS and CDR2 as YYEKEE (reference sequence). The DNA for the CDR3 is TGTGCCAGCAGCTTGTCTCCGAGGGGGGAAAAACTGTTTTTT. Residues: CASSLSPRGEKLFF.

The V gene is TRBV7-9, the J gene TRBJ2-1, with no clear D. Trimming took off 5 bases at V and 7 bases at J, with 9 bases between the two ends. Germline loops: CDR1 SEHNR, CDR2 FQNEAQ (reference sequence). This CDR3 has 12 residues. The CDR3 is CASSLISNEQFF. CDR3 DNA: TGTGCCAGCAGCCTTATCAGTAATGAGCAGTTCTTC.

The rearrangement joins TRBV7-2 to TRBJ1-2, with a weak D call TRBD1 (5 bases). The CDR3 is made up of 15 amino acids. Trimming removed 5 bases at V and 4 bases at J, with 17 bases between. Germline V gene data show CDR1 as SGHTA and CDR2 as FQGNSA. For the CDR3, the DNA is TGTGCCAGCAGCACGGGGGTTGGGTACAGCTATGGCTACACCTTC. Amino acids: CASSTGVGYSYGYTF. Variable domain in full (rest from reference TRBV7-2 and TRBJ1-2): GAGVSQSPSNKVTEKGKDVELRCDPISGHTALYWYRQSLGQGLEFLIYFQGNSAPDKSGLPSDRFSAERTGGSVSTLTIQRTQQEDSAVYLCASSTGVGYSYGYTFGSGTRLTVV.

This clone was seen a handful of times. CDR3: CATSREQVRQPQHF. Here the CDR3 DNA reads TGTGCCACCAGCAGAGAACAGGTTAGACAGCCCCAGCATTTT. The gene calls are TRBV15 and TRBJ1-5, with a weak D call TRBD1 (5 bases). V lost 0 bases and J lost 7, with 10 bases in between. Germline assignment: CDR1 LNHNV and CDR2 YYDKDF (reference sequence). The CDR3 spans 14 residues.

This chain uses TRBV7-9 with TRBJ2-7; possible D gene TRBD2, 5 bases. The germline CDR1 and CDR2 sequences are SEHNR and FQNEAQ (reference sequence). V lost 1 base and J 1 base, leaving 5 bases between the germline ends. The CDR3 has 13 residues. CDR3 DNA sequence: TGTGCCAGCAGCTTAGGGGAGTCCTACGAGCAGTACTTC. Amino acid sequence: CASSLGESYEQYF.

V is TRBV27 and J is TRBJ1-5, with TRBD1 matching over 7 bases. This CDR3 contains 10 residues. The ends lost 8 bases at V and 12 bases at J; junction bases unmatched: 4. CDR1 is MNHEY, CDR2 SMNVEV, per germline (reference sequence). CDR3 DNA sequence: TGTGCCAGCCCGACAGGGTTCCAGCATTTT. Translation gives CASPTGFQHF.

The rearrangement joins TRBV5-1 to TRBJ2-7; a possible D gene is TRBD2 (6 bases). Germline V gene lookup returns CDR1 SGHRS and CDR2 YFSETQ. Trimming took off 4 bases at V and 7 bases at J, with 24 bases between the two ends. This CDR3 has 16 residues. CDR3 amino acids: CASSPRERTLTREQYF. CDR3 DNA: TGCGCCAGCAGCCCCCGGGAGAGAACTTTGACAAGGGAGCAGTACTTC.

This chain uses TRBV3-1 (or the pseudogene TRBV3-2) with TRBJ2-1; TRBD1 aligns across 8 bases. Germline V gene sequence: CDR1 LGHDT, CDR2 YNNKEL (reference sequence). The CDR3 runs 15 residues. Trimming took 4 bases from V and 8 from J; bases not matched to a gene: 10. Here the CDR3 reads CASSRPGQVIYEQFF. CDR3 in DNA: TGTGCCAGCAGCCGCCCGGGACAGGTCATCTATGAGCAGTTCTTC.

The CDR3 is CAIGPGQGAQEQYF. The CDR3 DNA is TGTGCCATCGGGCCGGGACAGGGGGCGCAAGAGCAGTACTTC. The rearrangement uses TRBV10-3 and TRBJ2-7; 12 bases match TRBD1. CDR3 size: 14 residues. Germline values: CDR1 ENHRY, CDR2 SYGVKD. V shed 8 bases, J shed 7 bases, and the junction held 9 bases outside the gene matches.

V gene TRBV5-1 combines with J gene TRBJ1-2; TRBD1 matches 10 bases. From germline, CDR1 is SGHRS and CDR2 YFSETQ. The CDR3 length is 14 residues. With V trimmed by 3 bases and J by 7 bases, 6 bases remained unmatched. The CDR3 sequence is CASSSSRDRGGYTF. In DNA form, the CDR3 reads TGCGCCAGCAGCTCCTCACGGGACAGGGGTGGCTACACCTTC.

The CDR3 DNA reads TGTGCCAGCAGCGGCAGAGGGCCGGGGAATGAAAAACTGTTTTTT. It translates to CASSGRGPGNEKLFF. The gene calls are TRBV9 and TRBJ1-4; D call uncertain. CDR1 is SGDLS, CDR2 YYNGEE, per germline. With 3 bases removed from V and 5 bases from J, the gap between germline ends came to 14 bases. The CDR3 is 15 amino acids.

The CDR3 bases are TGCGCCAGCAGCTTGGGGGGCGGGAGCGTTGACGAGCAGTACTTC. Amino acids: CASSLGGGSVDEQYF. The chain employs TRBV5-1 and TRBJ2-7; 7 bases match TRBD2. The CDR3 runs 15 residues. The J segment lost 5 bases and the V segment lost 0 bases, leaving 8 bases of the junction unmatched. CDR1 is SGHRS and CDR2 is YFSETQ in the germline V gene. Supplemented by reference TRBV5-1 and TRBJ2-7, the full variable domain reads KAGVTQTPRYLIKTRGQQVTLSCSPISGHRSVSWYQQTPGQGLQFLFEYFSETQRNKGNFPGRFSGRQFSNSRSEMNVSTLELGDSALYLCASSLGGGSVDEQYFGPGTRLTVT.

The chain has TRBV3-1 (or the pseudogene TRBV3-2) and TRBJ1-2, with D perhaps matching TRBD1 (6 bases). Germline V gene data show CDR1 as LGHDT and CDR2 as YNNKEL (reference sequence). CDR3 length equals 13 residues. V lost 0 bases, J lost 6 bases, and 8 bases lay in between. The CDR3 sequence: CASSQEQGNGYTF. Written as DNA, the CDR3 is TGTGCCAGCAGCCAAGAACAGGGTAATGGCTACACCTTC.

The rearrangement uses TRBV7-9 and TRBJ2-7, with 8 bases aligning to TRBD1. The CDR3 is 14 residues long. Germline V gives CDR1 SEHNR, CDR2 FQNEAQ (reference sequence). J lost 3 bases, V lost 3 bases, and 4 bases had no gene match. The CDR3 nucleotides read TGTGCCAGCAGCTTTGGGACAGGAGGCTACGAGCAGTACTTC. Amino acids: CASSFGTGGYEQYF.

This clone was detected a few times. In nucleotides, the CDR3 is TGTGCCAGCAGCTTAGGTCAGCGGGAGGGTTACGAGCAGTACTTC. Its translation is CASSLGQREGYEQYF. The rearrangement joins TRBV7-2 to TRBJ2-7, with 10 bases matching TRBD2. V shed 1 base and J 4 bases; nucleotides not matched to a gene: 4. This CDR3 region has 15 residues. CDR1 SGHTA and CDR2 FQGNSA come from the germline V gene.

This chain uses TRBV27 with TRBJ1-4; 8 positions agree with TRBD1. The V gene end was trimmed by 4 bases and the J gene end by 8 bases; junction bases not matched to a gene: 3. The CDR3 contains 13 residues. Germline assignment: CDR1 MNHEY and CDR2 SMNVEV (reference sequence). This CDR3 is CASSSYRGEKLFF. The CDR3 coding sequence is TGTGCCAGCAGTTCTTACAGGGGGGAAAAACTGTTTTTT.

This chain joins TRBV27 and TRBJ1-2; the match to TRBD1 covers 7 bases. This CDR3 region has 14 residues. Germline V gene data show CDR1 as MNHEY and CDR2 as SMNVEV (reference sequence). V lost 5 bases and J lost 5; bases outside the gene matches: 8. The CDR3 coding sequence is TGTGCCAGCAGTGCGGGGCACAGGGGATATGGCTACACCTTC. Residues: CASSAGHRGYGYTF.